The subject of this entry is one T cell receptor (beta chain). Antigen specificity is unknown. V was cut by 1 base and J by 6 bases, with 18 bases left in between. Germline V gene data show CDR1 as MDHEN and CDR2 as SYDVKM. This CDR3 is 17 amino acids long. These data are taken from a study of OX40 agonist ivuxolimab in advanced cancers. Study-level points and caveats: The work left the antigen specificity of expanded peripheral T cells undetermined.

Autoimmune disease history or systemic immunosuppression led to patients being barred. Clones were read by immunoSEQ multiplex PCR, and TCRdb kept only the in-frame ones, dropping some. Among fewer than 90,000 clones listed, nearly 90% were seen once. This sequence originates from an adult with an advanced solid tumor such as melanoma, head and neck, liver or kidney cancer. This sequence joins TRBV28 and TRBJ1-4; D is ambiguous. The material sequenced was CD4+ or CD8+ T cells sorted from blood, taken in a trial of the OX40 agonist ivuxolimab. As DNA, the CDR3 is TGTGCCAGCAGTTTATCAGGATCCCGCGTAAACCATGAAAAACTGTTTTTT. This gives the protein CASSLSGSRVNHEKLFF.